The following is a T cell receptor (beta chain) sequence with its context. These data belong to a study of blood T cell repertoires in COVID-19. The data were produced by immunoSEQ multiplex PCR, yet TCRdb's version contains in-frame clones alone and is incomplete. The data show nearly 250,000 clones, roughly 83% seen once. The CDR3 loop spans 15 amino acids. From germline, CDR1 is SGHAT and CDR2 FQNNGV. Trimming removed 4 bases from V and 5 bases from J, with 14 bases in between. What was sequenced was PBMCs or T cells enriched from blood (not recorded which). V is TRBV11-2 and J is TRBJ1-4; TRBD1 is a possible D gene (5 bases). The sequence derives from a woman aged 45 to 65 who had recovered from COVID-19. CDR3 sequence reads: CASSYADKKNEKLFF. The CDR3 nucleotides are TGTGCCAGCAGCTACGCGGACAAGAAGAATGAAAAACTGTTTTTT.